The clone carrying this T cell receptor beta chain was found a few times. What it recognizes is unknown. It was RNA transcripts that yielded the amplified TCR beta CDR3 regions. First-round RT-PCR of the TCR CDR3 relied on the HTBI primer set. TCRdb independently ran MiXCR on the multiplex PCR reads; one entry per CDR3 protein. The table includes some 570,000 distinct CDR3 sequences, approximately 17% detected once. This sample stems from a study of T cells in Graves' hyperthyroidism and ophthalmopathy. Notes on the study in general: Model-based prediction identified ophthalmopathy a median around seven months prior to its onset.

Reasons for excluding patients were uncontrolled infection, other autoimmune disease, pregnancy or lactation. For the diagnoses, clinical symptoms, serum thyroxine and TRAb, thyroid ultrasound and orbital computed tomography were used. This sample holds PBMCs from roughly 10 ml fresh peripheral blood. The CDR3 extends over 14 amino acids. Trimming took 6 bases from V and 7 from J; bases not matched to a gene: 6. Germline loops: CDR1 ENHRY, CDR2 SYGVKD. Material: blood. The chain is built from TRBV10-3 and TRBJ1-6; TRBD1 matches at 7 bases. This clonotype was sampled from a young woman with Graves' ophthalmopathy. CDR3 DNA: TGTGCCATCAGCGGGGGACAGTCGAATTCACCCCTCCACTTT. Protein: CAISGGQSNSPLHF.